Listed here are 19 T cell receptor beta chains from one sample, sequenced in a study of OX40 agonist ivuxolimab in advanced cancers. Using immunoSEQ multiplex PCR, the repertoire was profiled, and TCRdb retains in-frame clones only, with some absent. The data hold approximately 50,000 clones, with around 88% observed a single time. The sequencing used CD4+ or CD8+ T cells sorted from blood, collected in a trial of the OX40 agonist ivuxolimab. These receptors all come from an adult with an advanced solid tumor such as melanoma, head and neck, liver or kidney cancer.

The DNA for the CDR3 is TGCGCCAGCAGCTTGGACAGGCCTGCTGAAAAACTGTTTTTT. It encodes CASSLDRPAEKLFF. V and J are TRBV5-1 and TRBJ1-4; D is possibly TRBD1 (5 bases). The germline V gene has CDR1 SGHRS and CDR2 YFSETQ. The CDR3 is 14 residues long. V was shortened by 0 bases and J by 7 bases, with 10 bases between the two germline ends. Using reference TRBV5-1 and TRBJ1-4 for the parts outside the CDR3, the full variable domain is KAGVTQTPRYLIKTRGQQVTLSCSPISGHRSVSWYQQTPGQGLQFLFEYFSETQRNKGNFPGRFSGRQFSNSRSEMNVSTLELGDSALYLCASSLDRPAEKLFFGSGTQLSVL.

In this sample, this clone turned up a few times. This chain joins TRBV7-2 and TRBJ2-2, with TRBD2 matching 10 bases. CDR1 is SGHTA, CDR2 FQGNSA, per germline. The CDR3 sequence is 16 residues long. V lost 6 bases, J lost 3 bases, and 7 bases stayed unmatched. CDR3 DNA sequence: TGTGCCAGCAGATATGGGACTAGCGAAGACACCGGGGAGCTGTTTTTT. Translating it yields CASRYGTSEDTGELFF.

V is TRBV7-9 and J is TRBJ2-1; a weak D match, TRBD2 (6 bases). In germline, CDR1 is SEHNR, CDR2 FQNEAQ (reference sequence). This CDR3 region has 14 residues. The germline V and J ends were trimmed by 11 bases and 2 bases, with 16 bases remaining between them. The CDR3 sequence is CASSSGQTYNEQFF. CDR3 nucleotides: TGTGCCTCCTCCAGCGGGCAGACCTACAATGAGCAGTTCTTC. The whole variable domain, remainder taken from reference TRBV7-9 and TRBJ2-1, is DTGVSQNPRHKITKRGQNVTFRCDPISEHNRLYWYRQTLGQGPEFLTYFQNEAQLEKSRLLSDRFSAERPKGSFSTLEIQRTEQGDSAMYLCASSSGQTYNEQFFGPGTRLTVL.

The chain employs TRBV15 and TRBJ2-7, with D possibly matching TRBD1 (5 bases). The CDR3 runs 17 residues. V gave up 0 bases and J gave up 1 base, with 16 bases separating them. Germline V gives CDR1 LNHNV, CDR2 YYDKDF (reference sequence). In DNA, the CDR3 is TGTGCCACCAGCAGAGATAAGGAAGGGAAGGGGTCCTACGAGCAGTACTTC. It encodes CATSRDKEGKGSYEQYF.

This chain links TRBV7-3 with TRBJ1-3, with D hard to call. Trimming cost V 3 bases and J 3 bases, with 9 bases left between them. The CDR3 sequence is 14 residues long. Germline V lookup: CDR1 SGHTA, CDR2 FQGTGA. CDR3: CASSLASDGNTIYF. CDR3 coding DNA: TGTGCCAGCAGCTTGGCCAGCGATGGAAACACCATATATTTT. Based on the CDR3 plus reference TRBV7-3 and TRBJ1-3, the full variable domain is GAGVSQTPSNKVTEKGKYVELRCDPISGHTALYWYRQSLGQGPEFLIYFQGTGAADDSGLPNDRFFAVRPEGSVSTLKIQRTERGDSAVYLCASSLASDGNTIYFGEGSWLTVV.

The chain uses TRBV2 and TRBJ1-5; D may be TRBD1 (6 bases). The V gene lost 1 base and the J gene lost 7 bases, with 14 bases spanning the gap. Germline V gene sequence: CDR1 SNHLY, CDR2 FYNNEI. The CDR3 runs to 15 residues. CDR3 nucleotides: TGTGCCAGCAGTGAAGGCAGGGGTGGTGGGCAGCCCCAGCATTTT. Translated, it gives CASSEGRGGGQPQHF.

The chain carries TRBV5-1 and TRBJ2-1, with TRBD2 matching over 14 bases. Germline values: CDR1 SGHRS, CDR2 YFSETQ. J gave up 10 bases and V 4 bases, and 4 bases lay outside the gene matches. There are 14 residues in the CDR3. The CDR3 is CASSPGLAGDEQFF. In DNA, the CDR3 is TGCGCCAGCAGCCCGGGACTAGCGGGAGACGAGCAGTTCTTC.

J is TRBJ2-1 and V is TRBV4-2, with D possibly matching TRBD2 (5 bases). Trimming removed 3 bases at V and 4 bases at J, with 13 bases between. Germline lookup yields CDR1 LGHNA and CDR2 YNFKEQ. CDR3 size: 15 residues. CDR3 protein: CASSQSARDYNEQFF. In nucleotides, the CDR3 is TGTGCCAGCAGCCAGTCGGCCCGGGATTACAATGAGCAGTTCTTC.

The V gene is TRBV5-4, the J gene TRBJ1-2, with TRBD1 matching 8 bases. V lost 1 base, J lost 7 bases, and 6 bases stayed unmatched. This CDR3 spans 14 amino acids. In germline, CDR1 is SGHNT, CDR2 YYREEE (reference sequence). CDR3 protein: CASSLPGQGSGYTF. The CDR3, as DNA: TGTGCCAGCAGCTTGCCCGGACAGGGCAGTGGCTACACCTTC.

The chain links TRBV6-5 to TRBJ2-2; D remains ambiguous. In germline, CDR1 is MNHEY, CDR2 SVGAGI. This CDR3 spans 15 amino acids. V was cut by 2 bases and J by 0 bases, with 7 bases left in between. CDR3 sequence reads: CASSYVRPNTGELFF. The CDR3 region has the DNA TGTGCCAGCAGTTACGTCAGGCCGAACACCGGGGAGCTGTTTTTT.

The chain has TRBV4-1 and TRBJ2-1; 9 bases map to TRBD2. V trimming: 3 bases; J trimming: 5 bases; junction bases outside the gene matches: 14. The length of the CDR3 is 18 residues. Per the germline V gene, CDR1 is MGHRA and CDR2 is YSYEKL. The chain's CDR3 is CASSQRLFGGRADNEQFF. DNA of the CDR3: TGCGCCAGCAGCCAGAGGTTGTTCGGCGGGAGGGCCGACAATGAGCAGTTCTTC.

The chain has TRBV15 and TRBJ2-5; the match to TRBD2 covers 7 bases. This CDR3 comprises 16 residues. V shed 1 base, J shed 1 base, and the junction held 6 bases outside the gene matches. Per germline, CDR1 LNHNV and CDR2 YYDKDF (reference sequence). Written as DNA, the CDR3 is TGTGCCACCAGCAGAGGGCGGTCTAGCGGCCAAGAGACCCAGTACTTC. Its translation is CATSRGRSSGQETQYF. Full variable domain (outside the CDR3, taken from reference TRBV15 and TRBJ2-5): DAMVIQNPRYQVTQFGKPVTLSCSQTLNHNVMYWYQQKSSQAPKLLFHYYDKDFNNEADTPDNFQSRRPNTSFCFLDIRSPGLGDTAMYLCATSRGRSSGQETQYFGPGTRLLVL.

V is TRBV9 and J is TRBJ2-3; D gene unclear. CDR1 is SGDLS and CDR2 is YYNGEE in the germline V gene. The CDR3 sequence is 12 residues long. Trimming cost V 4 bases and J 10 bases, with 13 bases left between them. The DNA for the CDR3 is TGTGCCAGCAGCACCAGGAACTACGCGCAGTATTTT. Encoded protein: CASSTRNYAQYF.

V is TRBV5-1 and J is TRBJ2-3; the D gene is possibly TRBD2 (5 bases). The CDR3 contains 14 residues. Germline values: CDR1 SGHRS, CDR2 YFSETQ. V gave up 4 bases and J gave up 0 bases, with 9 bases separating them. CDR3 in amino acids: CASSIGLSTDTQYF. In DNA form, the CDR3 reads TGCGCCAGCAGCATAGGACTGAGCACAGATACGCAGTATTTT.

The chain uses TRBV11-3 and TRBJ1-2; no firm D call. The CDR3 spans 13 residues. CDR1 is SGHNT, CDR2 YENEEA, per germline. The germline V and J ends were trimmed by 2 bases and 0 bases, with 4 bases remaining between them. CDR3: CASSLRANYGYTF. In nucleotides, the CDR3 is TGTGCCAGCAGCTTAAGAGCTAACTATGGCTACACCTTC.

The chain couples TRBV5-1 to TRBJ1-2; D gene unclear. With 0 bases removed from V and 4 bases from J, the gap between germline ends came to 10 bases. The CDR3 has 14 amino acids. Germline V gene lookup returns CDR1 SGHRS and CDR2 YFSETQ. The CDR3 nucleotides are TGCGCCAGCAGCTTGGCTGGAGATCCCTATGGCTACACCTTC. Translation gives CASSLAGDPYGYTF.

The CDR3 nucleotides read TGTGCCAGCAGGACAGGGGGCTGGGATCAGCCCCAGCATTTT. It codes for CASRTGGWDQPQHF. The J gene is TRBJ1-5, the V gene TRBV6-6; 10 nucleotides align to TRBD1. Germline trimming cut 6 bases from V and 5 bases from J; bases unmatched to any gene: 4. The germline CDR1 and CDR2 sequences are MNHNY and SVGAGI (reference sequence). CDR3 length: 14 residues.

The chain employs TRBV5-6 and TRBJ2-7, with a possible D match to TRBD1 (6 bases). Between the trimmed V and J ends, which lost 0 bases and 4 bases, there was a span of 11 bases. In germline, CDR1 is SGHDT, CDR2 YYEEEE. The CDR3 loop spans 14 amino acids. This CDR3 reads CASSLETGRYEQYF. CDR3 nucleotides: TGTGCCAGCAGCTTGGAAACAGGGAGATACGAGCAGTACTTC.

This clone was counted once. The chain couples TRBV5-1 to TRBJ2-5, with 11 bases matching TRBD1. This CDR3 has 15 residues. V lost 2 bases to trimming and J lost 4 bases; unmatched junction nucleotides: 4. Germline V gene data show CDR1 as SGHRS and CDR2 as YFSETQ. The chain's CDR3 is CASSFGTGGSETQYF. The CDR3 bases are TGCGCCAGCAGCTTCGGGACAGGGGGGTCAGAGACCCAGTACTTC.